The 9 T cell receptor beta chains in this list originate from one sample, sequenced in a study of blood T cell repertoires in COVID-19. TCRdb's table, derived via immunoSEQ multiplex PCR, lists solely in-frame clones and lacks some. In the table there are about 58,000 clones, more than 70% of which are singletons. Sequencing input: peripheral blood. The receptors originated from a woman in her 50s with active or convalescent COVID-19.

The chain joins TRBV5-6 to TRBJ2-6; 9 positions agree with TRBD1. Germline trimming cut 5 bases from V and 6 bases from J; bases unmatched to any gene: 9. The germline V gene encodes CDR1 SGHDT and CDR2 YYEEEE. The CDR3 runs 16 residues. CDR3 amino acids: CASSRRTGVMANVLTF. CDR3 coding DNA: TGTGCCAGCAGTCGAAGGACAGGGGTCATGGCCAACGTCCTGACTTTC.

The rearrangement uses TRBV6-5 and TRBJ2-2, with a tentative D call TRBD1 (6 bases). Trimming took off 6 bases at V and 3 bases at J, with 11 bases between the two ends. Germline V gene data show CDR1 as MNHEY and CDR2 as SVGAGI. The CDR3 consists of 14 residues. The CDR3 bases are TGTGCCAGCAGGGAGGACAGTTACACCGGGGAGCTGTTTTTT. As protein: CASREDSYTGELFF.

The chain has TRBV5-1 and TRBJ2-7; D unresolved. Germline CDR1 and CDR2: SGHRS and YFSETQ. This CDR3 has 13 residues. V was cut by 4 bases and J by 2 bases, with 10 bases left in between. CDR3 coding DNA: TGCGCCAGCAGCCAAGGTGGAGCCTACGAGCAGTACTTC. This sequence encodes CASSQGGAYEQYF.

The V gene is TRBV11-2, the J gene TRBJ2-1, with TRBD1 matching 9 bases. Per the germline V gene, CDR1 is SGHAT and CDR2 is FQNNGV. With 3 bases clipped from V and 6 bases from J, the junction kept 9 bases outside the gene matches. The CDR3 is 16 residues long. For the CDR3, the DNA is TGTGCCAGCAGCTTGGCAGGGGGACAGGGCCTCAATGAGCAGTTCTTC. The encoded protein is CASSLAGGQGLNEQFF. The full variable domain, completed using reference TRBV11-2 and TRBJ2-1, is EAGVAQSPRYKIIEKRQSVAFWCNPISGHATLYWYQQILGQGPKLLIQFQNNGVVDDSQLPKDRFSAERLKGVDSTLKIQPAKLEDSAVYLCASSLAGGQGLNEQFFGPGTRLTVL.

This chain joins TRBV29-1 and TRBJ2-2; a possible D gene is TRBD1 (6 bases). The CDR3 sequence is 13 residues long. Germline lookup yields CDR1 SQVTM and CDR2 ANQGSEA. V was trimmed by 3 bases and J by 1 base, leaving 6 bases between them. The CDR3 sequence is CSVDRGNTGELFF. The DNA for the CDR3 is TGCAGCGTTGACAGGGGGAACACCGGGGAGCTGTTTTTT.

The V call is TRBV7-9, the J call TRBJ2-7; tentatively, D is TRBD2 (6 bases). Between the trimmed V and J ends, which lost 4 bases and 3 bases, there was a span of 13 bases. There are 14 residues in the CDR3. Germline V gives CDR1 SEHNR, CDR2 FQNEAQ (reference sequence). The CDR3 region has the DNA TGTGCCAGCAGCTCAGAGCGGGTTGTCTACGAGCAGTACTTC. It translates to CASSSERVVYEQYF. Looking up the rest from reference TRBV7-9 and TRBJ2-7 gives the full variable domain: DTGVSQNPRHKITKRGQNVTFRCDPISEHNRLYWYRQTLGQGPEFLTYFQNEAQLEKSRLLSDRFSAERPKGSFSTLEIQRTEQGDSAMYLCASSSERVVYEQYFGPGTRLTVT.

The chain is built from TRBV5-4 and TRBJ1-1; D not certain. Trimming pared 6 bases from V and 7 bases from J, leaving 19 bases between. The V gene's germline CDR1 is SGHNT and CDR2 YYREEE (reference sequence). The CDR3 runs to 14 residues. The CDR3 loop reads CASNPAGKGIEAFF. The CDR3 nucleotides are TGTGCCAGCAACCCGGCGGGGAAAGGTATTGAAGCTTTCTTT. The full variable domain, rest sourced from reference TRBV5-4 and TRBJ1-1, is ETGVTQSPTHLIKTRGQQVTLRCSSQSGHNTVSWYQQALGQGPQFIFQYYREEENGRGNFPPRFSGLQFPNYSSELNVNALELDDSALYLCASNPAGKGIEAFFGQGTRLTVV.

The chain combines TRBV10-3 with TRBJ2-3; 11 nucleotides line up with TRBD2. This CDR3 has 19 amino acids. Germline CDR1 reads ENHRY; CDR2 reads SYGVKD. V lost 6 bases and J lost 3; bases outside the gene matches: 17. CDR3 DNA sequence: TGTGCCATCAGCAAAGAAATTAGCGGGAGGGCCGGTGGTACAGATACGCAGTATTTT. It yields the protein CAISKEISGRAGGTDTQYF.

This clone came up a few times. The CDR3 DNA sequence: TGTGCCACCAGCAGAGACCCGGGACAGTACAATGAGCAGTTCTTC. This codes for CATSRDPGQYNEQFF. The chain links TRBV15 to TRBJ2-1; the match to TRBD1 covers 7 bases. Germline values: CDR1 LNHNV, CDR2 YYDKDF (reference sequence). The CDR3 sequence is 15 residues long. The ends lost 0 bases at V and 4 bases at J; junction bases unmatched: 3.